The TCR beta chain described here comes from a study of response to subunit inactivated influenza vaccine. Overall study findings and caveats: That few new T cells are recruited by each seasonal influenza vaccination was the authors' suggestion.

Turning to this clonotype: The antigen remains undetermined.

In TCRdb, the RT-PCR reads were re-called with MiXCR into one record per CDR3 protein. The data show under 800,000 distinct CDR3 sequences, with approximately 15% seen just once and approximately 7% held by the top ten. This material consisted of PBMCs from blood, taken approximately 15 days before vaccination. The clonotype originates from a man aged 50 to 59 who received an inactivated influenza vaccine.

CDR3 residues: CASSLMGSGTYQETQYF. In DNA form, the CDR3 reads TGTGCCAGCAGCCTCATGGGTTCAGGGACGTACCAAGAGACCCAGTACTTC. J is TRBJ2-5 and V is TRBV11-2; D tentatively reads TRBD1 or TRBD2 (5 bases each). This CDR3 is 17 amino acids long. Trimming shortened V by 5 bases and J by 0 bases, and 19 bases separated the two germline ends. The germline V gene encodes CDR1 SGHAT and CDR2 FQNNGV.